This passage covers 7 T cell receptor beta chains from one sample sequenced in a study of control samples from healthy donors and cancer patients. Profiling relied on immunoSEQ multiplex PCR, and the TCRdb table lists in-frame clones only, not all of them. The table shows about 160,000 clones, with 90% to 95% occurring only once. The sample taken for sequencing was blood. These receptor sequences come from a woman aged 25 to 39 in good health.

CDR3 loop: CAWSVQGRVETQYF. CDR3 nucleotides: TGTGCCTGGAGTGTACAAGGCAGGGTAGAGACCCAGTACTTC. V and J are TRBV30 and TRBJ2-5; D possibly corresponds to TRBD1 (5 bases). This CDR3 spans 14 amino acids. Per the germline V gene, CDR1 is GTSNPN and CDR2 is SVGIG (reference sequence). Trimming pared 0 bases from V and 4 bases from J, leaving 12 bases between.

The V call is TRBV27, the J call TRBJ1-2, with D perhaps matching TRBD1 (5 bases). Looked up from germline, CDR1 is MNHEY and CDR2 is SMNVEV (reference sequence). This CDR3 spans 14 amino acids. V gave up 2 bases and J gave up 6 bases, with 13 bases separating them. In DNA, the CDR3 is TGTGCCAGCAGTTTAACGGGGAGAGGGGATGGCTACACCTTC. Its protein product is CASSLTGRGDGYTF.

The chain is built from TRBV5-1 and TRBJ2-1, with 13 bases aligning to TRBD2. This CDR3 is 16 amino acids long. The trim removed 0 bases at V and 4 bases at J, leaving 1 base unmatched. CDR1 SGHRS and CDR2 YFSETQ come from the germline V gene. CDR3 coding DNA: TGCGCCAGCAGCTTGGAACTAGCGGGAGGGTACAATGAGCAGTTCTTC. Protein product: CASSLELAGGYNEQFF.

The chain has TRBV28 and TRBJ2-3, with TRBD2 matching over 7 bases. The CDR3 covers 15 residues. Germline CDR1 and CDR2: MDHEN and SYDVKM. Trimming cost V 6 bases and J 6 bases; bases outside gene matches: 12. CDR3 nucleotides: TGTGCCAGCAGGGGGGGGAGAAGTTCCGGGGATACGCAGTATTTT. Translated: CASRGGRSSGDTQYF.

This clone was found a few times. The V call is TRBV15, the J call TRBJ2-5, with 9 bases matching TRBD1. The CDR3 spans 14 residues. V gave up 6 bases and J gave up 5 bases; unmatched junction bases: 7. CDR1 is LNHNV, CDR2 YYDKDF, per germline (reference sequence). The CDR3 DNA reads TGTGCCACCAGGCCGGGACAGGGTGATGAGACCCAGTACTTC. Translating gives CATRPGQGDETQYF.

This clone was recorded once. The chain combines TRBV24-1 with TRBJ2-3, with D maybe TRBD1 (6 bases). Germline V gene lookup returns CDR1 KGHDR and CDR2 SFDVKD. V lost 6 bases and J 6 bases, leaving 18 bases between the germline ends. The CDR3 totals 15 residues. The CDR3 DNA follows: TGTGCCACCAGTTGGGGGCGGGCTGCCTCGGATACGCAGTATTTT. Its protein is CATSWGRAASDTQYF.

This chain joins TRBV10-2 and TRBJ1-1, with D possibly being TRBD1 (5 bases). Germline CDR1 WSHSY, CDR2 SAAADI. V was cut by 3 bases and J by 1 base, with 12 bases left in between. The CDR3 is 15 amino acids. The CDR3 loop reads CASSDPDRGNTEAFF. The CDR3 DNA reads TGCGCCAGCAGTGACCCTGACAGAGGGAACACTGAAGCTTTCTTT.